This entry lists 2 T cell receptor beta chains sequenced from one sample in a study of cytomegalovirus exposure and HLA in healthy donors (dated by TCRdb to about 2017). Library construction relied on the immunoSEQ multiplex PCR assay. For the multiplex PCR, a mixture combining 60 forward primers for TCR Vbeta segments and 13 reverse primers for TCR Jbeta segments was used. TCRdb carries this immuneACCESS record with in-frame sequences only. Its versions omit some clonotypes, under half of them owing to an unresolved V gene in the studies checked, with the rest unexplained. A total of 110,000 to 150,000 clones appear in this sample, roughly 83% of them only once. About 3.1% of the sample lies in the top ten. Sequencing was carried out using PBMCs. The receptor set was obtained from a female donor in good health and CMV-seronegative.

This clone is a singleton in its sample. This chain links TRBV7-6 with TRBJ2-5; D uncertain. The germline V gene has CDR1 SGHVS and CDR2 FNYEAQ. The length of the CDR3 is 15 residues. Trimming left V 5 bases short and J 8 bases short, with 21 bases between. The CDR3 sequence: CASSHRHTGRETQYF. CDR3 DNA: TGTGCCAGCAGCCATCGACACACTGGTAGAGAAACCCAGTACTTC.

The chain uses TRBV27 and TRBJ2-3; 10 bases are shared with TRBD1. CDR3 size: 16 residues. V lost 8 bases, J lost 6 bases, and 14 bases stayed unmatched. From germline, CDR1 is MNHEY and CDR2 SMNVEV (reference sequence). The DNA of the CDR3 is TGTGCCAGCCCCAAGTACCCGGGACAGGGGTACGATACGCAGTATTTT. Encoded protein: CASPKYPGQGYDTQYF.